This T cell receptor beta chain originates from a study of control samples from healthy donors and cancer patients. The CDR3 contains 12 residues. Trimming stripped 1 base from V and 5 bases from J, with 2 bases between. Looked up from germline, CDR1 is LGHDT and CDR2 is YNNKEL (reference sequence). This table comes from immunoSEQ multiplex PCR, and its TCRdb copy is limited to in-frame clones, with some not included. The sample records 150,000 or so clones, approximately 93% being singletons. The rearrangement uses TRBV3-1 (or the pseudogene TRBV3-2) and TRBJ2-2; D not certain. The material sequenced was blood. This clonotype originated in a man aged 18-30 years in good health. CDR3 nucleotides: TGTGCCAGCAGCCAAGGAACCGGGGAGCTGTTTTTT. Its translation is CASSQGTGELFF.